Presented here are 25 T cell receptor beta chains from one specimen sequenced in a study of T-cell memory formation after mild COVID-19. TCRdb reanalysed the 5' RACE reads using MiXCR and keeps one entry per CDR3 protein. This table has 450,000 or so distinct CDR3 sequences, roughly 20% appearing once. What was sequenced was PBMCs or a T cell subset sorted from them (not recorded which). All receptors derive from an adult woman who had mild COVID-19 (a few samples of this study predate the infection). Cell type and time point are not known.

This rearrangement joins TRBV7-9 to TRBJ1-1; 7 positions match TRBD1. From germline, CDR1 is SEHNR and CDR2 FQNEAQ (reference sequence). CDR3 length: 15 amino acids. The junction had 11 bases not matched to a gene; V was cut back by 4 bases and J by 6 bases. CDR3 bases: TGTGCCAGCAGCTCACCGCTACAGGGGAGGCCTGAAGCTTTCTTT. Translated: CASSSPLQGRPEAFF.

V gene TRBV7-7 combines with J gene TRBJ2-2, with D possibly matching TRBD2 (6 bases). V lost 5 bases to trimming and J lost 4 bases, with 14 bases between them. Germline V gene sequence: CDR1 SSHAT, CDR2 FNYEAQ (reference sequence). The CDR3 sequence is 15 residues long. CDR3 sequence: CASSGFGGSTGELFF. The CDR3 bases are TGTGCCAGCAGCGGATTTGGGGGGAGCACCGGGGAGCTGTTTTTT. Looking up the rest from reference TRBV7-7 and TRBJ2-2 gives the full variable domain: GAGVSQSPRYKVTKRGQDVTLRCDPISSHATLYWYQQALGQGPEFLTYFNYEAQPDKSGLPSDRFSAERPEGSISTLTIQRTEQRDSAMYRCASSGFGGSTGELFFGEGSRLTVL.

The rearrangement links TRBV2 to TRBJ2-5; perhaps TRBD2 as D (5 bases). V lost 6 bases and J lost 5, with 10 bases in between. Per the germline V gene, CDR1 is SNHLY and CDR2 is FYNNEI. The CDR3 consists of 12 residues. The CDR3 reads CASRGWEETQYF. The CDR3 DNA reads TGTGCCAGCAGGGGGTGGGAGGAGACCCAGTACTTC.

The J gene is TRBJ2-2, the V gene TRBV2; D perhaps matches TRBD1 (6 bases). Trimming left V 10 bases short and J 4 bases short, with 16 bases between. The CDR3 is made up of 14 amino acids. Germline CDR1 is SNHLY and CDR2 is FYNNEI. Here the CDR3 DNA reads TGTGCCACCACGCCTCAGGGGACCACCGGGGAGCTGTTTTTT. Translated: CATTPQGTTGELFF.

In its sample, this clonotype was seen many times. In DNA form, the CDR3 reads TGCGCCAGCAGCTTGGGGCGCCAGGGGAGAGGCGTTAATGAAAAACTGTTTTTT. It yields the protein CASSLGRQGRGVNEKLFF. This chain connects TRBV5-1 to TRBJ1-4; D possibly corresponds to TRBD1 (6 bases). The CDR3 is 18 amino acids. Trimming stripped 0 bases from V and 4 bases from J, with 19 bases between. The germline gives CDR1 SGHRS, CDR2 YFSETQ. The variable domain in full, with the rest retrieved from reference TRBV5-1 and TRBJ1-4, is KAGVTQTPRYLIKTRGQQVTLSCSPISGHRSVSWYQQTPGQGLQFLFEYFSETQRNKGNFPGRFSGRQFSNSRSEMNVSTLELGDSALYLCASSLGRQGRGVNEKLFFGSGTQLSVL.

The V call is TRBV24-1, the J call TRBJ2-5, with D perhaps assigned TRBD1 or TRBD2 (5 bases each). The CDR3 runs to 14 residues. The V gene's germline CDR1 is KGHDR and CDR2 SFDVKD. V was cut by 10 bases and J by 4 bases, with 18 bases left in between. In DNA form, the CDR3 reads TGTGCCACTCAGCCGAGGGGTTACGGAGAGACCCAGTACTTC. It specifies CATQPRGYGETQYF.

The rearrangement joins TRBV2 to TRBJ2-1, with 10 bases fitting TRBD2. The V segment lost 8 bases and the J segment 2 bases; nucleotides outside the gene matches: 6. The CDR3 is 15 amino acids. From germline, CDR1 is SNHLY and CDR2 FYNNEI. As DNA, the CDR3 is TGTGCCAGCGCCTCTAGCGGGGGAACCTACAATGAGCAGTTCTTC. Encoded protein: CASASSGGTYNEQFF.

This sequence joins TRBV7-6 and TRBJ2-1; 7 nucleotides match TRBD1. This CDR3 has 16 amino acids. CDR1 and CDR2 (germline): SGHVS, FNYEAQ. V shed 1 base, J shed 8 bases, and the junction held 11 bases outside the gene matches. In nucleotides, the CDR3 is TGTGCCAGCAGCTTAGGGGGCAGGGGGTATCCGCATGAGCAGTTCTTC. It codes for CASSLGGRGYPHEQFF.

The rearrangement joins TRBV6-2 or TRBV6-3 to TRBJ1-2, with TRBD1 matching over 7 bases. V shed 10 bases, J shed 4 bases, and the junction held 6 bases outside the gene matches. Looked up from germline, CDR1 is MNHEY and CDR2 is SVGEGT. CDR3 length: 12 residues. CDR3 in amino acids: CATRDSPYGYTF. The CDR3 region has the DNA TGTGCCACCCGGGACAGCCCCTATGGCTACACCTTC.

This clonotype was counted a few times. The chain carries TRBV29-1 and TRBJ1-2; D gene unclear. V was pared by 7 bases and J by 1 base, with 10 bases between. The germline CDR1 and CDR2 sequences are SQVTM and ANQGSEA. The CDR3 contains 12 residues. CDR3 in amino acids: CSGDVGNYGYTF. CDR3 DNA sequence: TGCAGCGGAGACGTCGGTAACTATGGCTACACCTTC. The entire variable domain, with the rest obtained from reference TRBV29-1 and TRBJ1-2, is as follows: SAVISQKPSRDICQRGTSLTIQCQVDSQVTMMFWYRQQPGQSLTLIATANQGSEATYESGFVIDKFPISRPNLTFSTLTVSNMSPEDSSIYLCSGDVGNYGYTFGSGTRLTVV.

The chain combines TRBV6-4 with TRBJ2-1, with D perhaps matching TRBD2 (7 bases). Germline values: CDR1 MRHNA, CDR2 SNTAGT. The CDR3 loop spans 14 amino acids. The V gene lost 0 bases and the J gene lost 5 bases, with 8 bases spanning the gap. For the CDR3, the DNA is TGTGCCAGCAGTGACTCGGGGGGGCACAATGAGCAGTTCTTC. The encoded protein is CASSDSGGHNEQFF.

The rearrangement uses TRBV7-8 and TRBJ2-7; D unclear. CDR1 and CDR2 from the germline V gene are SGHVS and FQNEAQ. The CDR3 length is 14 residues. The germline V and J ends were trimmed by 5 bases and 2 bases, with 13 bases remaining between them. CDR3 protein: CASSPSPMPYEQYF. The CDR3 DNA is TGTGCCAGCAGCCCAAGCCCGATGCCCTACGAGCAGTACTTC.

The chain carries TRBV4-1 and TRBJ2-5, with TRBD2 matching 13 bases. Per the germline V gene, CDR1 is MGHRA and CDR2 is YSYEKL. V lost 0 bases, J lost 5 bases, and 6 bases stayed unmatched. The CDR3 is 17 amino acids. This CDR3 is CASSQELAGGSRETQYF. CDR3 in DNA: TGCGCCAGCAGCCAAGAACTAGCGGGGGGGTCACGGGAGACCCAGTACTTC.

This clonotype was detected only a few times. This sequence joins TRBV12-3 or TRBV12-4 and TRBJ2-7; perhaps TRBD2 as D (5 bases). The CDR3 totals 14 residues. V lost 7 bases to trimming and J lost 0 bases, with 13 bases between them. CDR3 protein: CASTREGSSYEQYF. Written as DNA, the CDR3 is TGTGCCAGCACCAGAGAAGGGAGCTCCTACGAGCAGTACTTC.

The gene calls are TRBV4-1 and TRBJ2-3; 8 bases match TRBD2. This CDR3 has 17 amino acids. The ends lost 0 bases at V and 3 bases at J; junction bases unmatched: 8. CDR1 and CDR2 (germline): MGHRA, YSYEKL. CDR3 coding DNA: TGCGCCAGCAGCCAAGATCTTATCGGGAGGGCGACAGATACGCAGTATTTT. It translates to CASSQDLIGRATDTQYF.

The genes are TRBV7-2 and TRBJ1-1; 10 nucleotides match TRBD1. Germline assignment: CDR1 SGHTA and CDR2 FQGNSA. The length of the CDR3 is 15 residues. The V and J ends lost 5 bases and 5 bases, in that order; junction bases with no gene match: 8. The CDR3 DNA is TGTGCCAGCAGCACACGGACAGGGGGACTTACTGAAGCTTTCTTT. It translates to CASSTRTGGLTEAFF.

This clonotype turned up a few times. The chain links TRBV5-1 to TRBJ1-1, with a tentative D call TRBD1 (5 bases). Germline CDR1 SGHRS, CDR2 YFSETQ. V shed 4 bases and J shed 11 bases, with 15 bases lying between them. The CDR3 totals 12 residues. In DNA form, the CDR3 reads TGCGCCAGCAGCCTTTCGGGGGTATATGCTTTCTTT. Amino acids: CASSLSGVYAFF.

The table lists this clonotype with a few counts. The chain links TRBV7-9 to TRBJ1-2; a possible D gene is TRBD1 (5 bases). The CDR3 is made up of 13 amino acids. V was pared by 5 bases and J by 8 bases, with 15 bases between. The germline V gene has CDR1 SEHNR and CDR2 FQNEAQ (reference sequence). As DNA, the CDR3 is TGTGCCAGCAGCCCGTCTGGGGCGCAGGGCTACACCTTC. Protein: CASSPSGAQGYTF.

This clonotype was observed a handful of times. This chain connects TRBV12-3 or TRBV12-4 to TRBJ2-5, with a weak D call TRBD2 (6 bases). CDR3 length: 14 amino acids. The V end lost 7 bases, the J end lost 1 base, and 13 bases lay between the germline ends. Here the CDR3 DNA reads TGTGCCAGCACGAACGCGGAGGGCCAAGAGACCCAGTACTTC. Protein sequence: CASTNAEGQETQYF.

This clonotype has just a few counts. The chain recombines TRBV29-1 with TRBJ2-1, with 10 bases fitting TRBD2. The CDR3 sequence is 16 residues long. The V gene's germline CDR1 is SQVTM and CDR2 ANQGSEA. J gave up 6 bases and V 4 bases, and 12 bases lay outside the gene matches. CDR3 DNA sequence: TGCAGCGTTGTAGAACTAGCGGGGTTTAAGCGCAATGAGCAGTTCTTC. Its protein is CSVVELAGFKRNEQFF.

V and J are TRBV4-2 and TRBJ2-1; 12 bases fit TRBD2. The germline V gene encodes CDR1 LGHNA and CDR2 YNFKEQ. This CDR3 contains 16 residues. Losses at the gene ends were 1 base for V and 4 bases for J; bases not matched to a gene: 2. In DNA, the CDR3 is TGTGCCAGCAGCCAAGGGACTAGCGGGACGTACAATGAGCAGTTCTTC. Its translation: CASSQGTSGTYNEQFF.

The chain is built from TRBV7-9 and TRBJ2-7, with D hard to call. Germline CDR1 is SEHNR and CDR2 is FQNEAQ (reference sequence). The CDR3 covers 14 residues. Trimming removed 5 bases at V and 1 base at J, with 12 bases between. The CDR3 loop reads CASSPPGRSYEQYF. CDR3 coding DNA: TGTGCCAGCAGCCCTCCGGGTAGGTCCTACGAGCAGTACTTC.

This clonotype came up a few times. The V call is TRBV7-6, the J call TRBJ1-5; 8 nucleotides agree with TRBD1. Germline trimming cut 8 bases from V and 7 bases from J; bases unmatched to any gene: 16. Germline values: CDR1 SGHVS, CDR2 FNYEAQ. The CDR3 loop spans 16 amino acids. CDR3 in DNA: TGTGCCAGCGGACTATTCCGTCAGGGGGCTGGACAGCCCCAGCATTTT. It is translated as CASGLFRQGAGQPQHF.

V usage is TRBV12-3 or TRBV12-4 and J usage is TRBJ2-7; TRBD2 agrees at 14 bases. The CDR3 extends over 15 amino acids. The trim removed 4 bases at V and 6 bases at J, leaving 5 bases unmatched. The DNA for the CDR3 is TGTGCCAGCAGTTCGACTAGCGGGAGGGCCGGCGAGCAGTACTTC. Protein product: CASSSTSGRAGEQYF.

This clonotype occurred a few times. The V gene is TRBV7-6, the J gene TRBJ2-7, with D possibly TRBD2 on 5 matching bases. Trimming stripped 5 bases from V and 5 bases from J, with 22 bases between. The CDR3 totals 16 residues. CDR1 and CDR2 from the germline V gene are SGHVS and FNYEAQ. The CDR3 DNA follows: TGTGCCAGCAGCCGGAGCCCGAGGGCTAGCAGCCACGAGCAGTACTTC. This gives the protein CASSRSPRASSHEQYF.